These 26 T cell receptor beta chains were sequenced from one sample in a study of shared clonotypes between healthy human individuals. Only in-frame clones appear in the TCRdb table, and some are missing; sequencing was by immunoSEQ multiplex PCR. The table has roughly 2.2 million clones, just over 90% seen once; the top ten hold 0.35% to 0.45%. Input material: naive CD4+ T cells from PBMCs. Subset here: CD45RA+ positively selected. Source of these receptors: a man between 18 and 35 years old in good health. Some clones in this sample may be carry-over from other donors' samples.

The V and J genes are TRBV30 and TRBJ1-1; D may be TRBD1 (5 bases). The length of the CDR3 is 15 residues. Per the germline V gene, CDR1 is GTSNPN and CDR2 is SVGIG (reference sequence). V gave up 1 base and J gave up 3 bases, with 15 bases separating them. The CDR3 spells CAWSAQGRYDTEAFF. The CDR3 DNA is TGTGCCTGGAGTGCCCAGGGACGGTATGACACTGAAGCTTTCTTT. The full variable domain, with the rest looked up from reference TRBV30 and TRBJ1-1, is SQTIHQWPATLVQPVGSPLSLECTVEGTSNPNLYWYRQAAGRGLQLLFYSVGIGQISSEVPQNLSASRPQDRQFILSSKKLLLSDSGFYLCAWSAQGRYDTEAFFGQGTRLTVV.

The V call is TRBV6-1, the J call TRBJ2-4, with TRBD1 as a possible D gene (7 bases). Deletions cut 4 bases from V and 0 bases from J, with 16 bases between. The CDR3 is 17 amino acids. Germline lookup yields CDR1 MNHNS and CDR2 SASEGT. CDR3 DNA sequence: TGTGCCAGCAGTGGAGGCCGACAGGGACTAGCCAAAAACATTCAGTACTTC. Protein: CASSGGRQGLAKNIQYF.

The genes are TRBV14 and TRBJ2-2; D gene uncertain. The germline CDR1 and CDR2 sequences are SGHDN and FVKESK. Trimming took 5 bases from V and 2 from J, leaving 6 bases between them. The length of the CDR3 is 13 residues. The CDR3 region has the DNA TGTGCCAGCAGCTTCCAAAACACCGGGGAGCTGTTTTTT. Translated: CASSFQNTGELFF.

In nucleotides, the CDR3 is TGTGCCAGCAGCTCCCGGGACCAGAGGTACTATTTT. Translating it yields CASSSRDQRYYF. The J gene is TRBJ2-3, the V gene TRBV7-8; D tentatively fits TRBD1 or TRBD2 (5 bases each). V shed 4 bases and J shed 15 bases, with 17 bases lying between them. Looked up from germline, CDR1 is SGHVS and CDR2 is FQNEAQ. This CDR3 contains 12 residues.

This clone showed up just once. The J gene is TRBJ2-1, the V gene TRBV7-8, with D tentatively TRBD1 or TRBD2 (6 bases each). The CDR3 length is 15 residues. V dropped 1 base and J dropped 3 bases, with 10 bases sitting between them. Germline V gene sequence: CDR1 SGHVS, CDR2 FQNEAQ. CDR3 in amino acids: CASSLVGGSYNEQFF. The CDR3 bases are TGTGCCAGCAGCTTAGTAGGGGGGAGCTACAATGAGCAGTTCTTC.

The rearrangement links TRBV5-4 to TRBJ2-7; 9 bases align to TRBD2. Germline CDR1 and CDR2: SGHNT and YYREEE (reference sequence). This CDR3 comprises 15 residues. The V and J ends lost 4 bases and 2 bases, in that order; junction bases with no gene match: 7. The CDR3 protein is CASSLGTSRTYEQYF. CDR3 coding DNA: TGTGCCAGCAGCCTCGGGACTAGCAGGACCTACGAGCAGTACTTC.

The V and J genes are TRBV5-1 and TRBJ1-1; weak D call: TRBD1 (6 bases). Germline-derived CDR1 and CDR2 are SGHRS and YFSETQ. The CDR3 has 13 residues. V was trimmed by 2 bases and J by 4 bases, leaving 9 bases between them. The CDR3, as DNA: TGCGCCAGCAGCTTTGCAGGGGCCACTGAAGCTTTCTTT. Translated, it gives CASSFAGATEAFF.

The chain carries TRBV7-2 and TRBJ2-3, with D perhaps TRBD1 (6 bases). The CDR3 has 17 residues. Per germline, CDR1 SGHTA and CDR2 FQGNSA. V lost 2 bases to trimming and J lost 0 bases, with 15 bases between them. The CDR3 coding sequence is TGTGCCAGCAGCTTATTTTCCAGGGGCACTAGCACAGATACGCAGTATTTT. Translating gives CASSLFSRGTSTDTQYF. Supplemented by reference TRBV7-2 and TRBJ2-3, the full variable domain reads GAGVSQSPSNKVTEKGKDVELRCDPISGHTALYWYRQSLGQGLEFLIYFQGNSAPDKSGLPSDRFSAERTGGSVSTLTIQRTQQEDSAVYLCASSLFSRGTSTDTQYFGPGTRLTVL.

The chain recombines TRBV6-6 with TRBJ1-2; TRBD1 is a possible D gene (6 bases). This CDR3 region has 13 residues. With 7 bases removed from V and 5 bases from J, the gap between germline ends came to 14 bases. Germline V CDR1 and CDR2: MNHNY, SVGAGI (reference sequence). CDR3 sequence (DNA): TGTGCCAGCAACCAGGGGCCGGGGTATGGCTACACCTTC. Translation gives CASNQGPGYGYTF.

CDR3 coding DNA: TGTGCCAGCAAACAGGGGGGCCCGAACACCGGGGAGCTGTTTTTT. It translates to CASKQGGPNTGELFF. This chain links TRBV28 with TRBJ2-2; 8 bases map to TRBD1. This CDR3 has 15 residues. Germline-derived CDR1 and CDR2 are MDHEN and SYDVKM. The J segment lost 0 bases and the V segment lost 7 bases, leaving 4 bases of the junction unmatched.

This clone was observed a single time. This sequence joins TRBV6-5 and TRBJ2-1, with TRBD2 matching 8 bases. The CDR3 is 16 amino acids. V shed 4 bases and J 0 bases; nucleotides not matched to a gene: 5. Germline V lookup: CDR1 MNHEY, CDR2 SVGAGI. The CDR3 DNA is TGTGCCAGCAGTTTGCTAGCGGGCAGCTCCTACAATGAGCAGTTCTTC. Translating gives CASSLLAGSSYNEQFF.

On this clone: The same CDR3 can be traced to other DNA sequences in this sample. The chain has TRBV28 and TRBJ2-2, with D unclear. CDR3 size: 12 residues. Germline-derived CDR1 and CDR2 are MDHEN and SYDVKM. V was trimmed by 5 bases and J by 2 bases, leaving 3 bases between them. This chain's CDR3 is CASSRNTGELFF. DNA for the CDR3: TGTGCCAGCAGTCGAAACACCGGGGAGCTGTTTTTT.

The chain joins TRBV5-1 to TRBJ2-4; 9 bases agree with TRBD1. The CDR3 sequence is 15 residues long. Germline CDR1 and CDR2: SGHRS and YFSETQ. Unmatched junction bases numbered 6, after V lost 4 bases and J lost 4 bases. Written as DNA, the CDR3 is TGCGCCAGCAGCCCGGGACAGGGCGAAAAAAACATTCAGTACTTC. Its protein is CASSPGQGEKNIQYF.

The CDR3 reads CASSWGTALFGYTF. Here the CDR3 DNA reads TGTGCCAGCAGTTGGGGGACAGCCCTATTTGGCTACACCTTC. V and J are TRBV28 and TRBJ1-2, with 7 bases identical to TRBD1. CDR1 MDHEN and CDR2 SYDVKM come from the germline V gene. Germline trimming cut 4 bases from V and 7 bases from J; bases unmatched to any gene: 9. The CDR3 loop spans 14 amino acids.

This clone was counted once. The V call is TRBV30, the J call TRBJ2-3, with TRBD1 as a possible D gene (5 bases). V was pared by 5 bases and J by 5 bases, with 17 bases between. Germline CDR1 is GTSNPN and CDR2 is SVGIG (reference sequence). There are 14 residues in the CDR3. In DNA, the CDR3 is TGTGCCTGGGCGCCTGACGGTAGGGGAGATACGCAGTATTTT. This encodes CAWAPDGRGDTQYF. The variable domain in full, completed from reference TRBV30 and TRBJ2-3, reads SQTIHQWPATLVQPVGSPLSLECTVEGTSNPNLYWYRQAAGRGLQLLFYSVGIGQISSEVPQNLSASRPQDRQFILSSKKLLLSDSGFYLCAWAPDGRGDTQYFGPGTRLTVL.

The CDR3 DNA sequence: TGTGCCAGCAGCCCCCGACAGGGAGGACAGCCCCAGCATTTT. This translates into CASSPRQGGQPQHF. The rearrangement links TRBV9 to TRBJ1-5; 7 nucleotides line up with TRBD1. The CDR3 contains 14 residues. Germline-derived CDR1 and CDR2 are SGDLS and YYNGEE. V shed 4 bases, J shed 7 bases, and the junction held 8 bases outside the gene matches.

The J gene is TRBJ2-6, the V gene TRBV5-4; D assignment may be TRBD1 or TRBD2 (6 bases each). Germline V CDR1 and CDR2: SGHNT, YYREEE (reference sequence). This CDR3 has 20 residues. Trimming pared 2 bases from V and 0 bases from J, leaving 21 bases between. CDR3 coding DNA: TGTGCCAGCAGCTTTTTATCATCGGGGGCCTCTTCCTCTGGGGCCAACGTCCTGACTTTC. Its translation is CASSFLSSGASSSGANVLTF.

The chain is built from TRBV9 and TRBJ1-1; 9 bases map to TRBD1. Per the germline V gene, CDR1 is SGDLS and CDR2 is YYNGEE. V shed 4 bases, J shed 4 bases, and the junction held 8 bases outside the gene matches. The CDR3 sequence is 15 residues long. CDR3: CASSPPQGATTEAFF. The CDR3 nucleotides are TGTGCCAGCAGCCCACCACAGGGGGCGACCACTGAAGCTTTCTTT.

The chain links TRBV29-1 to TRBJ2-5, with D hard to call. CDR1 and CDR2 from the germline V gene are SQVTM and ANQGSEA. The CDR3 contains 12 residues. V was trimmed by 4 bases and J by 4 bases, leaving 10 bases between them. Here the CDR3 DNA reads TGCAGCGTTGTGGTGCCGACAGAGACCCAGTACTTC. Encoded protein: CSVVVPTETQYF.

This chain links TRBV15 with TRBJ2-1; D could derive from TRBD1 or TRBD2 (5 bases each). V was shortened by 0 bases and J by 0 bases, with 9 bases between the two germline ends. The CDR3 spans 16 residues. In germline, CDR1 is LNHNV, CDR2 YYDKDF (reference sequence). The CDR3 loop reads CATSRDGAGSYNEQFF. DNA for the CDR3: TGTGCCACCAGCAGAGATGGGGCGGGCTCCTACAATGAGCAGTTCTTC.

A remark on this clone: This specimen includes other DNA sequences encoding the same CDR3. For the CDR3, the DNA is TGTGCCAGCAGCCAAGTTACAAATCAGCCCCAGCATTTT. It specifies CASSQVTNQPQHF. The V gene is TRBV4-2, the J gene TRBJ1-5; D not certain. V lost 1 base and J lost 4, with 5 bases in between. Germline CDR1 reads LGHNA; CDR2 reads YNFKEQ. The CDR3 runs 13 residues.

In DNA form, the CDR3 reads TGTGCCAGCAGCCACAACGAAGGACACCTTAACTATGGCTACACCTTC. Translation: CASSHNEGHLNYGYTF. The rearrangement uses TRBV5-4 and TRBJ1-2; possible D gene TRBD1, 5 bases. The CDR3 loop spans 16 amino acids. CDR1 SGHNT and CDR2 YYREEE come from the germline V gene (reference sequence). V dropped 4 bases and J dropped 1 base, with 17 bases sitting between them.

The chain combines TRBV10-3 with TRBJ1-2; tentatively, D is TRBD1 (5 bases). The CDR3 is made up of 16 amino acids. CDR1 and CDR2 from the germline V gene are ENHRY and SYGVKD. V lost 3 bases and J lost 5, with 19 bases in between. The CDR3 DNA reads TGTGCCATCAGTGAAGGGCCGGACATGGCCGAATATGGCTACACCTTC. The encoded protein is CAISEGPDMAEYGYTF.

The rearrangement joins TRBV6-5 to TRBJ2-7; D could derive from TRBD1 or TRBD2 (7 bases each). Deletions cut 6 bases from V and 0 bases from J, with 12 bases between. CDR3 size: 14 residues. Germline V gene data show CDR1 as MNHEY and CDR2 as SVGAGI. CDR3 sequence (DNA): TGTGCCAGCAGACCCAGGGGGGGCTCCTACGAGCAGTACTTC. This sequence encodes CASRPRGGSYEQYF.

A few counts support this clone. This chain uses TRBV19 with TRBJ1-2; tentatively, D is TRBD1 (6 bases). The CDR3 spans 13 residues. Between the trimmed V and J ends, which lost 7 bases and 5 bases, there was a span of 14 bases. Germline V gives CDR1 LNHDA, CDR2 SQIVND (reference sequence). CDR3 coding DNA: TGTGCCAGTACCCGGACAGCCGTATATGGCTACACCTTC. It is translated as CASTRTAVYGYTF.

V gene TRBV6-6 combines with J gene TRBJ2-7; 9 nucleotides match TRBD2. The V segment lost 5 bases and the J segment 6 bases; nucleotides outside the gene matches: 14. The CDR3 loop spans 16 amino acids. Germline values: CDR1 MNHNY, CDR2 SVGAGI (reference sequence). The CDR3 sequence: CASSTLIGGRASEQYF. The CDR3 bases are TGTGCCAGCAGTACTTTAATTGGCGGGAGGGCGAGCGAGCAGTACTTC.